One sample yielded the 27 T cell receptor beta chains listed below, sequenced in a study of early T cells in non-severe SARS-CoV-2 infection. TCRdb analysed the 5' RACE reads with MiXCR anew, one entry per CDR3 protein. Counted here are about 25,000 distinct CDR3 sequences, around 4.8% occurring once; the ten biggest clones make up around 6.3%. The sequencing input was whole blood. The source of these receptors is an adult who was a healthcare worker with PCR-confirmed SARS-CoV-2 infection or an uninfected control (not recorded which).

The table lists this clonotype with many counts. The chain combines TRBV11-2 with TRBJ2-5; 11 bases align to TRBD2. Germline values: CDR1 SGHAT, CDR2 FQNNGV. This CDR3 has 14 residues. The V and J ends lost 3 bases and 5 bases, in that order; junction bases with no gene match: 2. The CDR3: CASSFSGRGETQYF. DNA for the CDR3: TGTGCCAGCAGCTTTAGCGGGAGGGGGGAGACCCAGTACTTC.

This clonotype has a count of ten or more. For the CDR3, the DNA is TGTGCCAGCAGCCAGACAGAAGGAAGCGGCTACACCTTC. This sequence encodes CASSQTEGSGYTF. The chain carries TRBV4-2 and TRBJ1-2; D perhaps matches TRBD1 (5 bases). CDR1 and CDR2 (germline): LGHNA, YNFKEQ. The CDR3 has 13 residues. With 3 bases removed from V and 8 bases from J, the gap between germline ends came to 13 bases.

The table lists this clonotype with a few counts. V and J are TRBV10-3 and TRBJ2-7, with a tentative D call TRBD1 (5 bases). The CDR3 length is 14 residues. The germline V and J ends were trimmed by 3 bases and 1 base, with 10 bases remaining between them. Looked up from germline, CDR1 is ENHRY and CDR2 is SYGVKD. The CDR3 protein is CAISDPPGSYEQYF. For the CDR3, the DNA is TGTGCCATCAGTGACCCCCCAGGGTCCTACGAGCAGTACTTC.

V usage is TRBV7-9 and J usage is TRBJ2-1, with 8 positions matching TRBD2. Germline V gives CDR1 SEHNR, CDR2 FQNEAQ (reference sequence). This CDR3 has 13 amino acids. V lost 5 bases and J lost 6; bases outside the gene matches: 3. CDR3 DNA: TGTGCCAGCAGCAAGCGGGAGATCAATGAGCAGTTCTTC. This encodes CASSKREINEQFF. Supplemented by reference TRBV7-9 and TRBJ2-1, the full variable domain reads DTGVSQNPRHKITKRGQNVTFRCDPISEHNRLYWYRQTLGQGPEFLTYFQNEAQLEKSRLLSDRFSAERPKGSFSTLEIQRTEQGDSAMYLCASSKREINEQFFGPGTRLTVL.

In its sample, this clonotype was seen many times. The chain links TRBV20-1 to TRBJ2-5; D gene uncertain. The V and J ends lost 0 bases and 3 bases respectively, with 17 bases between them. This CDR3 region has 16 residues. In germline, CDR1 is DFQATT, CDR2 SNEGSKA (reference sequence). CDR3 amino acids: CSARDPRVGNEETQYF. The CDR3 DNA reads TGCAGTGCTAGAGACCCTAGGGTAGGGAATGAAGAGACCCAGTACTTC.

J is TRBJ1-2 and V is TRBV4-2; no clear D gene. The CDR3 runs to 15 residues. Germline V gene data show CDR1 as LGHNA and CDR2 as YNFKEQ. V lost 5 bases to trimming and J lost 0 bases, with 13 bases between them. DNA of the CDR3: TGTGCCAGCAGCTTACCCGTGGGGACTAACTATGGCTACACCTTC. Its translation is CASSLPVGTNYGYTF.

The genes are TRBV7-9 and TRBJ2-3, with 9 bases that match TRBD2. The CDR3 has 17 amino acids. Germline V lookup: CDR1 SEHNR, CDR2 FQNEAQ (reference sequence). V shed 5 bases and J 8 bases; nucleotides not matched to a gene: 17. The CDR3 sequence: CASSASSSGATAGTQYF. Here the CDR3 DNA reads TGTGCCAGCAGCGCCTCTTCTAGCGGGGCGACTGCAGGTACGCAGTATTTT.

This clonotype was picked up a small number of times. The CDR3 is CSADMTDHPYEQYF. DNA of the CDR3: TGCAGTGCCGATATGACAGACCACCCCTACGAGCAGTACTTC. The V and J genes are TRBV20-1 and TRBJ2-7; TRBD1 is a possible D gene (5 bases). Germline CDR1 is DFQATT and CDR2 is SNEGSKA (reference sequence). The V and J ends lost 6 bases and 2 bases respectively, with 17 bases between them. There are 14 residues in the CDR3.

This clonotype was seen more than once but under ten times. The chain links TRBV11-2 to TRBJ1-2; D not resolved. Germline CDR1 SGHAT, CDR2 FQNNGV. This CDR3 has 13 residues. Trimming left V 0 bases short and J 4 bases short, with 6 bases between. DNA of the CDR3: TGTGCCAGCAGCTTAGATGTCAGCTATGGCTACACCTTC. This encodes CASSLDVSYGYTF.

The CDR3 region is CASSWTEFAEAFF. DNA for the CDR3: TGTGCCAGCAGCTGGACCGAGTTCGCTGAAGCTTTCTTT. The chain employs TRBV7-9 and TRBJ1-1, with D uncertain. Per germline, CDR1 SEHNR and CDR2 FQNEAQ (reference sequence). Between the trimmed V and J ends, which lost 4 bases and 6 bases, there was a span of 12 bases. The CDR3 has 13 residues.

This clonotype was observed at least ten times. The gene calls are TRBV15 and TRBJ1-5; no clear D. V shed 0 bases and J shed 11 bases, with 14 bases lying between them. The CDR3 has 14 amino acids. Germline assignment: CDR1 LNHNV and CDR2 YYDKDF (reference sequence). This CDR3 reads CATSRDRASLAQHF. The CDR3 DNA reads TGTGCCACCAGCAGAGATAGGGCTTCGCTAGCCCAGCATTTT.

This clonotype was detected only a few times. The V and J genes are TRBV7-3 and TRBJ2-3; possibly TRBD1 for D (6 bases). Germline CDR1 is SGHTA and CDR2 is FQGTGA. This CDR3 is 14 amino acids long. V dropped 5 bases and J dropped 5 bases, with 14 bases sitting between them. The CDR3 reads CASSPAGARDTQYF. The CDR3 DNA reads TGTGCCAGCAGCCCGGCAGGGGCTAGAGATACGCAGTATTTT. The full variable domain, in which reference TRBV7-3 and TRBJ2-3 provide the parts outside the CDR3, is GAGVSQTPSNKVTEKGKYVELRCDPISGHTALYWYRQSLGQGPEFLIYFQGTGAADDSGLPNDRFFAVRPEGSVSTLKIQRTERGDSAVYLCASSPAGARDTQYFGPGTRLTVL.

At least ten counts were recorded for this clonotype. This chain joins TRBV7-8 and TRBJ1-2, with unresolved D. The germline gives CDR1 SGHVS, CDR2 FQNEAQ. Trimming stripped 0 bases from V and 2 bases from J, with 7 bases between. This CDR3 has 14 residues. The CDR3 DNA reads TGTGCCAGCAGCTTAGCGCTGGGGAACTATGGCTACACCTTC. The encoded protein is CASSLALGNYGYTF. Full variable domain (remainder filled in from reference TRBV7-8 and TRBJ1-2): GAGVSQSPRYKVAKRGQDVALRCDPISGHVSLFWYQQALGQGPEFLTYFQNEAQLDKSGLPSDRFFAERPEGSVSTLKIQRTQQEDSAVYLCASSLALGNYGYTFGSGTRLTVV.

V is TRBV30 and J is TRBJ1-3; D perhaps matches TRBD1 (5 bases). In germline, CDR1 is GTSNPN, CDR2 SVGIG (reference sequence). Trimming cost V 4 bases and J 8 bases, with 15 bases left between them. The CDR3 has 13 amino acids. The CDR3 sequence: CAWNDLRGDTIYF. In nucleotides, the CDR3 is TGTGCCTGGAACGACCTTAGGGGCGACACCATATATTTT. Drawing the rest from reference TRBV30 and TRBJ1-3, the complete variable domain is SQTIHQWPATLVQPVGSPLSLECTVEGTSNPNLYWYRQAAGRGLQLLFYSVGIGQISSEVPQNLSASRPQDRQFILSSKKLLLSDSGFYLCAWNDLRGDTIYFGEGSWLTVV.

V gene TRBV6-6 combines with J gene TRBJ2-7, with D possibly TRBD1 on 6 matching bases. The CDR3 totals 15 residues. The germline gives CDR1 MNHNY, CDR2 SVGAGI (reference sequence). The ends were cut back, 2 bases at V and 2 bases at J, with 13 bases in the middle. The CDR3 loop is CASSYLGQRTYEQYF. The CDR3 nucleotides are TGTGCCAGCAGTTACCTTGGACAGAGAACCTACGAGCAGTACTTC.

At least ten counts were recorded for this clonotype. This chain uses TRBV3-1 with TRBJ1-6; a possible D gene is TRBD1 (6 bases). The CDR3 consists of 16 residues. V shed 5 bases and J shed 6 bases, with 17 bases lying between them. Germline V gene sequence: CDR1 LGHDT, CDR2 YNNKEL (reference sequence). CDR3 nucleotide sequence: TGTGCCAGCAGCTACATGTTCAGGGGACCTAATTCACCCCTCCACTTT. Translating it yields CASSYMFRGPNSPLHF.

There are a few counts of this clonotype. The chain joins TRBV3-1 to TRBJ2-2; D ambiguous. V dropped 0 bases and J dropped 4 bases, with 12 bases sitting between them. CDR1 and CDR2 (germline): LGHDT, YNNKEL (reference sequence). The CDR3 runs 16 residues. The CDR3 bases are TGTGCCAGCAGCCAAGATATGAGGCCGGCCACCGGGGAGCTGTTTTTT. Translated: CASSQDMRPATGELFF.

This clonotype was detected ten times or more. The chain is built from TRBV30 and TRBJ1-1; D unresolved. The CDR3 sequence is 13 residues long. Germline CDR1 GTSNPN, CDR2 SVGIG (reference sequence). V lost 0 bases and J 4 bases, leaving 9 bases between the germline ends. CDR3: CAWSVIGSTEAFF. The DNA for the CDR3 is TGTGCCTGGAGTGTAATCGGGAGCACTGAAGCTTTCTTT.

The sample holds many counts of this clonotype. The chain joins TRBV7-6 to TRBJ2-1; 9 nucleotides agree with TRBD1. Germline CDR1 SGHVS, CDR2 FNYEAQ. Germline trimming cut 5 bases from V and 4 bases from J; bases unmatched to any gene: 6. This CDR3 has 15 residues. CDR3 sequence: CASSIRDRAYNEQFF. For the CDR3, the DNA is TGTGCCAGCAGCATCCGGGACAGGGCTTACAATGAGCAGTTCTTC.

The table lists this clonotype with a few counts. The junction departs from the called germline gene at one end, perhaps through a read error. This chain connects TRBV20-1 to TRBJ2-7; 8 bases match TRBD2. The CDR3 sequence is 15 residues long. Germline V lookup: CDR1 DFQATT, CDR2 SNEGSKA (reference sequence). The CDR3: CSARDLAGERSPRDF. In DNA form, the CDR3 reads TGCAGTGCTAGAGATCTAGCGGGTGAAAGAAGCCCCCGGGATTTC.

This chain uses TRBV7-9 with TRBJ2-2; D is unclear. Germline V gene lookup returns CDR1 SEHNR and CDR2 FQNEAQ (reference sequence). V was trimmed by 1 base and J by 6 bases, leaving 3 bases between them. The CDR3 loop spans 12 amino acids. Here the CDR3 reads CASSLVSGELFF. The CDR3 bases are TGTGCCAGCAGCTTAGTGTCCGGGGAGCTGTTTTTT.

This clonotype turned up a few times. CDR3 sequence reads: CASMPTARYGYTF. The CDR3 DNA is TGTGCCAGCATGCCGACAGCCCGCTATGGCTACACCTTC. V gene TRBV6-6 combines with J gene TRBJ1-2, with D possibly TRBD1 on 5 matching bases. Germline V CDR1 and CDR2: MNHNY, SVGAGI (reference sequence). This CDR3 spans 13 amino acids. V lost 7 bases, J lost 4 bases, and 13 bases lay in between.

The genes are TRBV6-5 and TRBJ1-4; D gene uncertain. Trimming took off 5 bases at V and 5 bases at J, with 15 bases between the two ends. This CDR3 comprises 15 residues. The germline gives CDR1 MNHEY, CDR2 SVGAGI. The DNA for the CDR3 is TGTGCCAGCAGTCAAACATCCCACCGAAATGAAAAACTGTTTTTT. This sequence encodes CASSQTSHRNEKLFF.

This clonotype was recorded many times. J is TRBJ2-1 and V is TRBV5-1; 10 bases agree with TRBD2. The CDR3 has 15 amino acids. The germline CDR1 and CDR2 sequences are SGHRS and YFSETQ. Unmatched junction bases numbered 4, after V lost 4 bases and J lost 3 bases. The CDR3 here is CASSPGLADYNEQFF. The CDR3 nucleotides read TGCGCCAGCAGCCCCGGACTAGCGGACTACAATGAGCAGTTCTTC.

This clonotype was detected only once. This rearrangement joins TRBV10-3 to TRBJ1-1, with a tentative D call TRBD1 (5 bases). The V and J ends lost 3 bases and 1 base respectively, with 12 bases between them. Germline lookup yields CDR1 ENHRY and CDR2 SYGVKD. The CDR3 is 15 residues long. The CDR3 protein is CAISDPGTPNTEAFF. The CDR3 nucleotides read TGTGCCATCAGTGACCCCGGGACCCCGAACACTGAAGCTTTCTTT.

There are many counts of this clonotype. J is TRBJ2-1 and V is TRBV4-1, with D hard to call. Germline values: CDR1 MGHRA, CDR2 YSYEKL. The CDR3 has 16 amino acids. V shed 1 base and J shed 4 bases, with 14 bases lying between them. CDR3 residues: CASSQVRLAVYNEQFF. The CDR3, as DNA: TGCGCCAGCAGCCAAGTAAGATTGGCGGTATACAATGAGCAGTTCTTC.

This clonotype was counted many times. The chain joins TRBV5-1 to TRBJ2-5; the D gene is possibly TRBD1 (5 bases). The V and J ends lost 4 bases and 6 bases respectively, with 13 bases between them. This CDR3 comprises 13 residues. Germline V CDR1 and CDR2: SGHRS, YFSETQ. CDR3 in DNA: TGCGCCAGCAGCCCCAATGGACAAAAGACCCAGTACTTC. Translated: CASSPNGQKTQYF.